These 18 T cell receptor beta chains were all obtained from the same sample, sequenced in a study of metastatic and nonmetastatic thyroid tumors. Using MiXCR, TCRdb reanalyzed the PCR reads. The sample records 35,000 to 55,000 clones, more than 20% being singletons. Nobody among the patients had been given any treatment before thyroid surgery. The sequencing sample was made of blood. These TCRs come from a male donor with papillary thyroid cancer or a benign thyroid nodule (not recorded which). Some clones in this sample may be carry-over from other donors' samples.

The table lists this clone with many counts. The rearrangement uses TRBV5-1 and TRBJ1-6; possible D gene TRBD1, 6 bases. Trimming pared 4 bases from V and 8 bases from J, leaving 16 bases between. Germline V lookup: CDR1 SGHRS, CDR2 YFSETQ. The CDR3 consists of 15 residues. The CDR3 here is CASSKLGGSDSPLHF. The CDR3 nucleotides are TGCGCCAGCAGCAAGTTAGGGGGTAGTGATTCACCCCTCCACTTT.

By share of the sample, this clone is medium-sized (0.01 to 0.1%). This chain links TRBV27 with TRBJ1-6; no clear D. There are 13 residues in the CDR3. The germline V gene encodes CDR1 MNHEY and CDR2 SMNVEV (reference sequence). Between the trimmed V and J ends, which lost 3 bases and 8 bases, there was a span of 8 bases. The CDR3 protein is CASSFGRDSPLHF. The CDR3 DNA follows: TGTGCCAGCAGTTTTGGACGGGATTCACCCCTCCACTTT.

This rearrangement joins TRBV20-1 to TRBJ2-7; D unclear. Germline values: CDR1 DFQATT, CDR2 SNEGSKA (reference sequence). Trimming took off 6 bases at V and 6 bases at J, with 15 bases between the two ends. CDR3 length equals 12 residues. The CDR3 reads CSATPSMREQYF. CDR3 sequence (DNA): TGCAGTGCCACCCCCTCTATGCGCGAGCAGTACTTC.

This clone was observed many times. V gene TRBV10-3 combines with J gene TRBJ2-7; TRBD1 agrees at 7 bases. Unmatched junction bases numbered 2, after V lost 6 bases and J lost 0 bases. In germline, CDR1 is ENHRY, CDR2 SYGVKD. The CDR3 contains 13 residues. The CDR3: CAIRGTDSYEQYF. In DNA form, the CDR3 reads TGTGCCATCAGGGGGACAGACTCCTACGAGCAGTACTTC.

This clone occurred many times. CDR3 loop: CASGLAGGIGNEQFF. CDR3 coding DNA: TGCGCCAGCGGTCTAGCGGGAGGGATTGGCAATGAGCAGTTCTTC. The chain employs TRBV5-1 and TRBJ2-1; 12 bases line up with TRBD2. Unmatched junction bases numbered 8, after V lost 7 bases and J lost 6 bases. Per the germline V gene, CDR1 is SGHRS and CDR2 is YFSETQ. This CDR3 is built from 15 residues.

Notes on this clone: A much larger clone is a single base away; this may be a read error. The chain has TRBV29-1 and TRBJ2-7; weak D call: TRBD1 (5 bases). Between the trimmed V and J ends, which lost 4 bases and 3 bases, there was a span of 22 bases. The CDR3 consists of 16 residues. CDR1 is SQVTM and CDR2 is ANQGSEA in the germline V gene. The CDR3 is CSVAPWSTGISYEQYF. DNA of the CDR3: TGCAGCGTTGCTCCATGGTCAACAGGCATCAGCTACGAGCAGTACTTC.

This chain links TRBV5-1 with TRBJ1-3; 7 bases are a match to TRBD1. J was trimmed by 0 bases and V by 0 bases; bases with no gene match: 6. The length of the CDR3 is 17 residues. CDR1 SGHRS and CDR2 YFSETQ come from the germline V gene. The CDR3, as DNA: TGCGCCAGCAGCTTGGCGGGACAGAGGAGCTCTGGAAACACCATATATTTT. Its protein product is CASSLAGQRSSGNTIYF.

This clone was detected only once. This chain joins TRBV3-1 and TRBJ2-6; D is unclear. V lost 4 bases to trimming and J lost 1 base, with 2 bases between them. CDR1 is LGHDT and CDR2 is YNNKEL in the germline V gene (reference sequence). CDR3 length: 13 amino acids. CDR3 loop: CASSLSGANVLTF. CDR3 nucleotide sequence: TGTGCCAGCAGCCTTTCTGGGGCCAACGTCCTGACTTTC.

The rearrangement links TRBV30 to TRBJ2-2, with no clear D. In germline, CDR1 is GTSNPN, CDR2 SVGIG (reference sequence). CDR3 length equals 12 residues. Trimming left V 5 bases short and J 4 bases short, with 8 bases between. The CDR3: CAWRRGTGELFF. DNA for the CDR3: TGTGCCTGGCGTCGCGGCACCGGGGAGCTGTTTTTT.

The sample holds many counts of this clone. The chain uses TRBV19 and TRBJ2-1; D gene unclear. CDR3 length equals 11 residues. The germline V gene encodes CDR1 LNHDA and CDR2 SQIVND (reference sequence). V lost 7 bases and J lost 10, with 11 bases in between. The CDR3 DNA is TGTGCCAGTAACATGGGGATCGAGCAGTTCTTC. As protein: CASNMGIEQFF.

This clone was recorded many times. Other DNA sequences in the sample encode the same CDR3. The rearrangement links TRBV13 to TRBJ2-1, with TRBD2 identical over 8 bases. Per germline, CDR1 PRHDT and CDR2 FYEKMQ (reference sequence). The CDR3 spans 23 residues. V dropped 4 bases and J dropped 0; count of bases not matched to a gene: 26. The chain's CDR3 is CASSYNDEKAGVGTPSSYNEQFF. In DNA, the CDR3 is TGTGCCAGCAGCTACAACGACGAGAAAGCGGGGGTGGGCACGCCTAGCTCCTACAATGAGCAGTTCTTC.

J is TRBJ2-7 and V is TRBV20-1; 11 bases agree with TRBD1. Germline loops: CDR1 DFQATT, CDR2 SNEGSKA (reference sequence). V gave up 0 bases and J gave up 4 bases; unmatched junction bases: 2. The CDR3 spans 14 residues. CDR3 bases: TGCAGTGCTAGAGAGGGGACAGGGGGGTACGAGCAGTACTTC. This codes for CSAREGTGGYEQYF.

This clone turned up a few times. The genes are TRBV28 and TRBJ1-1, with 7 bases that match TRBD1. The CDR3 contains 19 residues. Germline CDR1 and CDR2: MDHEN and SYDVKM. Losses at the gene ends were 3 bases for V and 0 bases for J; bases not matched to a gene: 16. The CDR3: CASSLGDSEFIFVNTEAFF. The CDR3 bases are TGTGCCAGCAGTTTGGGGGACAGTGAATTTATTTTCGTGAACACTGAAGCTTTCTTT.

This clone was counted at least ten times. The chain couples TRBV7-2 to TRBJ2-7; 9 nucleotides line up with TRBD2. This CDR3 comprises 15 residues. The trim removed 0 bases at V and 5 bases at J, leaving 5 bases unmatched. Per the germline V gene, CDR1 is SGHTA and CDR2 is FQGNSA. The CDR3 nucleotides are TGTGCCAGCAGCTTAGCGGCGGGAGGGCCACACGAGCAGTACTTC. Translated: CASSLAAGGPHEQYF.

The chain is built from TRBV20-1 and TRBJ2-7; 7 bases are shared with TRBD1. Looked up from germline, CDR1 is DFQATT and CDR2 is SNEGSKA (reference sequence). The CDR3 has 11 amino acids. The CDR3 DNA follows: TGCAGCCCAGGGGGAACCGACGAGCAGTACTTC. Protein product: CSPGGTDEQYF.

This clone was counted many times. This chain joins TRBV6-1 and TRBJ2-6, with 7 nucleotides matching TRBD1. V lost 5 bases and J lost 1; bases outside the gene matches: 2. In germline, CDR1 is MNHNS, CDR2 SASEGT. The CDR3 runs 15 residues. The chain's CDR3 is CASSPGQSGANVLTF. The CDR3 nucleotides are TGTGCCAGCAGTCCGGGACAGTCTGGGGCCAACGTCCTGACTTTC.

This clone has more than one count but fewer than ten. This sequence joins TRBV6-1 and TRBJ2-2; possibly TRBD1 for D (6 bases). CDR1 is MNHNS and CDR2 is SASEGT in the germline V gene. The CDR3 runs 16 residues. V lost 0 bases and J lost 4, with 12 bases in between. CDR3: CASSEARGRGTGELFF. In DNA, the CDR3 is TGTGCCAGCAGTGAAGCAAGGGGCAGGGGCACCGGGGAGCTGTTTTTT.

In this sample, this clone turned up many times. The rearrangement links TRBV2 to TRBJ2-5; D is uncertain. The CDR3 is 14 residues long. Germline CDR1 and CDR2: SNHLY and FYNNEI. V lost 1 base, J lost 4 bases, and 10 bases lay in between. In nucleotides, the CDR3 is TGTGCCAGCAGTGAAGTTGGGCGGAGAGAGACCCAGTACTTC. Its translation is CASSEVGRRETQYF.